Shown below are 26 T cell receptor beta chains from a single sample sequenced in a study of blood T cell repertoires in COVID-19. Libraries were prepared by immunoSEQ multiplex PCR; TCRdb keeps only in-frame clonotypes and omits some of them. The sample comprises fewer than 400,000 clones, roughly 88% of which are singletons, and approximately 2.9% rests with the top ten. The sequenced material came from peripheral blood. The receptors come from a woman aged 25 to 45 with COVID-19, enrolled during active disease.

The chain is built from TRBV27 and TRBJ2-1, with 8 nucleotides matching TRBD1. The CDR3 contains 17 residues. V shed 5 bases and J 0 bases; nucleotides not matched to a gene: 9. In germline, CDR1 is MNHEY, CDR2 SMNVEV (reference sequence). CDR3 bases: TGTGCCAGCAGTCTACTAAGGACAGGGAGCTCCTACAATGAGCAGTTCTTC. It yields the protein CASSLLRTGSSYNEQFF.

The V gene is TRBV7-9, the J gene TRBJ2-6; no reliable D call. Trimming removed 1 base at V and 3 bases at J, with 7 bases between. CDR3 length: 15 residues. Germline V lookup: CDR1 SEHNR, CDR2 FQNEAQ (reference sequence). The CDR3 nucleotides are TGTGCCAGCAGCTTAGGCCGAGGTGGGGCCAACGTCCTGACTTTC. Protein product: CASSLGRGGANVLTF.

The CDR3 DNA reads TGTGCCAGCAGTGAACAGGGGGCAAGTGGCTACACCTTC. It translates to CASSEQGASGYTF. The V and J genes are TRBV2 and TRBJ1-2; 8 positions match TRBD1. CDR3 length equals 13 residues. The J segment lost 7 bases and the V segment lost 2 bases, leaving 3 bases of the junction unmatched. In germline, CDR1 is SNHLY, CDR2 FYNNEI.

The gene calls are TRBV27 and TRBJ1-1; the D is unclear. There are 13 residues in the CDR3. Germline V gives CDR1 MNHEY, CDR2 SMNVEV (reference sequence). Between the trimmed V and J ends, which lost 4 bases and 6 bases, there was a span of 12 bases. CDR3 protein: CASSYTRIPEAFF. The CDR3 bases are TGTGCCAGCAGTTACACCAGGATCCCTGAAGCTTTCTTT.

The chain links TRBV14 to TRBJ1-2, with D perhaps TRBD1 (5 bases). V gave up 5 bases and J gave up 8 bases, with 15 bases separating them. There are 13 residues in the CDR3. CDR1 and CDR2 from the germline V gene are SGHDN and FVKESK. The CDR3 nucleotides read TGTGCCAGCAGCACGCAACGGACATCCGGCTACACCTTC. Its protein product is CASSTQRTSGYTF.

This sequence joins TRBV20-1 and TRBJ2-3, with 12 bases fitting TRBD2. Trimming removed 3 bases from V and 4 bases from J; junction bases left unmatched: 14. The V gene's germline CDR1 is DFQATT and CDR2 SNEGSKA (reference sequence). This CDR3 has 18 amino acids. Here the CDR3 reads CSASTAAFLAGGPDTQYF. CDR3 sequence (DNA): TGCAGTGCTAGTACGGCGGCGTTTCTAGCGGGAGGGCCAGATACGCAGTATTTT.

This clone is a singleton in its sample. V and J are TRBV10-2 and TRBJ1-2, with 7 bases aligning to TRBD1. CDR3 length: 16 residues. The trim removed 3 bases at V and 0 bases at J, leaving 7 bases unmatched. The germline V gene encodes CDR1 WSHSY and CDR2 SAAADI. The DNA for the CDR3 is TGCGCCAGCAGTGATGAGAGACAGGGCCCTAACTATGGCTACACCTTC. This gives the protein CASSDERQGPNYGYTF.

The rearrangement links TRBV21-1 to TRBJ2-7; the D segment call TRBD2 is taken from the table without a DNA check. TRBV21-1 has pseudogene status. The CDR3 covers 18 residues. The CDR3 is CASSKFWTSALRWDEQYF. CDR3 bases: TGTGCCAGCAGCAAATTCTGGACTAGCGCGCTCCGGTGGGACGAGCAGTACTTC.

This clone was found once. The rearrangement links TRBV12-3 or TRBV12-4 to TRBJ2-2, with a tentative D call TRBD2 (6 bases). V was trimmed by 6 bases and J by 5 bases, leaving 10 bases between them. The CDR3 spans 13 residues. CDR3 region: CASSPGGTGELFF. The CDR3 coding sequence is TGTGCCAGCAGCCCTGGAGGGACCGGGGAGCTGTTTTTT.

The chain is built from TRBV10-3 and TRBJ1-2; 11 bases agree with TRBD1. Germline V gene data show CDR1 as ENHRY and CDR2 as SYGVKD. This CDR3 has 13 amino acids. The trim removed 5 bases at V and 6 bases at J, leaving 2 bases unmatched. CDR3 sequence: CAISQGQGDGYTF. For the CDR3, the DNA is TGTGCCATCAGTCAGGGACAGGGGGATGGCTACACCTTC.

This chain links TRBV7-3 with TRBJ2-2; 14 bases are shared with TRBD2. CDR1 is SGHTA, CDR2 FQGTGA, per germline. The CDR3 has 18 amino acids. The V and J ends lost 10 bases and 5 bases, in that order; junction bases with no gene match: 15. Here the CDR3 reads CATRGGTSGSTGTGELFF. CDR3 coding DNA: TGTGCCACCCGGGGCGGGACTAGCGGGAGCACCGGGACCGGGGAGCTGTTTTTT. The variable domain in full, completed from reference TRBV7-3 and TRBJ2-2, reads GAGVSQTPSNKVTEKGKYVELRCDPISGHTALYWYRQSLGQGPEFLIYFQGTGAADDSGLPNDRFFAVRPEGSVSTLKIQRTERGDSAVYLCATRGGTSGSTGTGELFFGEGSRLTVL.

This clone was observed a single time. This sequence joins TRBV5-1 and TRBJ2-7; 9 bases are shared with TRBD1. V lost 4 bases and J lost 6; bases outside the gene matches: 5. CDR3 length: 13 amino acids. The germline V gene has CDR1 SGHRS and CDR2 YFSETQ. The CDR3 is CASSGLQGAEQYF. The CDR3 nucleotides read TGCGCCAGCAGCGGATTACAGGGGGCCGAGCAGTACTTC.

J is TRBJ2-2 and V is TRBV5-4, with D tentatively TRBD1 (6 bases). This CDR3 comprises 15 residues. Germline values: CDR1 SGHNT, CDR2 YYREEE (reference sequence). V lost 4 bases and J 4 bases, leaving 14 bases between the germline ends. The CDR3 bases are TGTGCCAGCAGCCCCGGAGACAGGAGCACCGGGGAGCTGTTTTTT. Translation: CASSPGDRSTGELFF.

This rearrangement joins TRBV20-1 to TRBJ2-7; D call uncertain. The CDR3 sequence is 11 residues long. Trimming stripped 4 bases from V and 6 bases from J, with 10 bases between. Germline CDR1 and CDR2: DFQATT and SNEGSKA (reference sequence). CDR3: CSAKSLSEQYF. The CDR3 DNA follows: TGCAGTGCTAAATCTTTGAGCGAGCAGTACTTC.

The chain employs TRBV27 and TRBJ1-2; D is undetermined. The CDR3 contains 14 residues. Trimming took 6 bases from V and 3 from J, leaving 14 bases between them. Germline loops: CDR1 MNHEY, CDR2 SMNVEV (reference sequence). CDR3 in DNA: TGTGCCAGCAGCCCGGTGAGGTCCGACTATGGCTACACCTTC. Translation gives CASSPVRSDYGYTF.

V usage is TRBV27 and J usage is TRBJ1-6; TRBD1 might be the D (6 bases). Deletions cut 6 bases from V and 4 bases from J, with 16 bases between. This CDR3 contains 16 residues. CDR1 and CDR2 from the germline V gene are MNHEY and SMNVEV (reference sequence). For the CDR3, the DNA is TGTGCCAGCAGCATCGCCCCGGACAGATATAATTCACCCCTCCACTTT. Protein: CASSIAPDRYNSPLHF.

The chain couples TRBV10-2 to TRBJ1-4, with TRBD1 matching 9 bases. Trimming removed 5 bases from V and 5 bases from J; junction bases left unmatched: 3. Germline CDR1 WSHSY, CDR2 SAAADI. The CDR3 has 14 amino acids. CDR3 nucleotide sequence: TGCGCCAGCAGTCCAGGGACAGGGAATGAAAAACTGTTTTTT. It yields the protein CASSPGTGNEKLFF.

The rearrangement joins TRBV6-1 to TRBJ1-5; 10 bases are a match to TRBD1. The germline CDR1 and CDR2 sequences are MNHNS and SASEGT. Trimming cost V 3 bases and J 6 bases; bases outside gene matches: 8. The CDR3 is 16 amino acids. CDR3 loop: CASSDHRDRGRQPQHF. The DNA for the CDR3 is TGTGCCAGCAGTGACCACCGGGACAGGGGACGTCAGCCCCAGCATTTT.

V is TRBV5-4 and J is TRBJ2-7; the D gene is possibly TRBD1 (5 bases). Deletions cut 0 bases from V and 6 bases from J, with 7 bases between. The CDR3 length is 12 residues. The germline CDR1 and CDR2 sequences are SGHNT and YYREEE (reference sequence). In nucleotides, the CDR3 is TGTGCCAGCAGCTTGGCAGGGCTCGAGCAGTACTTC. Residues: CASSLAGLEQYF.

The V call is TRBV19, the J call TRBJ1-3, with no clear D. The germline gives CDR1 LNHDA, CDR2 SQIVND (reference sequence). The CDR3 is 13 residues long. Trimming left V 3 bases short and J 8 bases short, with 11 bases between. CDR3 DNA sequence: TGTGCCAGTAGTATCACCGGTTTCGACACCATATATTTT. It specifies CASSITGFDTIYF.

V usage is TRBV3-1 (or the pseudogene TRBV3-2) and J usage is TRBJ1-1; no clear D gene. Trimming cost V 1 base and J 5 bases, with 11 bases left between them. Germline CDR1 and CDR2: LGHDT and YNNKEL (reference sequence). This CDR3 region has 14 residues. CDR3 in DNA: TGTGCCAGCAGCCAAGGGTCACGGAGGACTGAAGCTTTCTTT. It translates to CASSQGSRRTEAFF.

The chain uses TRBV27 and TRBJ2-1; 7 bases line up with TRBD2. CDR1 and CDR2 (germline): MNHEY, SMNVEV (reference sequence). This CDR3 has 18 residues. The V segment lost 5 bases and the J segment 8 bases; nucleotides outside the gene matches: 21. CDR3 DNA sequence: TGTGCCAGCAGTAACGGGGGATTGGAAGCGGGAAATTTCGATGAGCAGTTCTTC. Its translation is CASSNGGLEAGNFDEQFF.

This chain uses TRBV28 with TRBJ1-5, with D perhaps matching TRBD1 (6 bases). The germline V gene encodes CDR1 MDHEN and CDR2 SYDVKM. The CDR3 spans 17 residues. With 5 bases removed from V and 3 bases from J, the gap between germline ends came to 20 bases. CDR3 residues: CASSATEGGENNQPQHF. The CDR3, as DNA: TGTGCCAGCAGTGCTACAGAAGGGGGGGAAAACAATCAGCCCCAGCATTTT.

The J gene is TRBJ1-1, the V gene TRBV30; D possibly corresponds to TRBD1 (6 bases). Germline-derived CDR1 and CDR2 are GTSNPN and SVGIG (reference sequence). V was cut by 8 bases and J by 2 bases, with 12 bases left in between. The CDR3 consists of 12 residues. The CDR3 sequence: CAGDRFNTEAFF. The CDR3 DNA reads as TGTGCCGGCGACAGGTTTAACACTGAAGCTTTCTTT.

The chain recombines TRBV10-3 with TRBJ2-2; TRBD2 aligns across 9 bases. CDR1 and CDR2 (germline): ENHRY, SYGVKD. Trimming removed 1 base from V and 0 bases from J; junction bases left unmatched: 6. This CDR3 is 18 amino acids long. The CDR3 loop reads CAISEYYIAGANTGELFF. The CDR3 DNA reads TGTGCCATCAGTGAGTACTATATAGCGGGAGCGAACACCGGGGAGCTGTTTTTT.

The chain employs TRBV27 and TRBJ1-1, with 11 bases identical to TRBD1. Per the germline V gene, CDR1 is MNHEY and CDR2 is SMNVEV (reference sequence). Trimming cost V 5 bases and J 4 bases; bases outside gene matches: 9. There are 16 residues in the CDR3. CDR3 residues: CASSHGQGARGTEAFF. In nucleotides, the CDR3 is TGTGCCAGCAGTCACGGACAGGGGGCGAGAGGCACTGAAGCTTTCTTT.